A single sample gave rise to the 5 T cell receptor beta chains below, sequenced in a study of blood T cell repertoires in COVID-19. Repertoires were generated with immunoSEQ multiplex PCR, while TCRdb's copy carries only in-frame clones and drops some. This sample has some 180,000 clones, with around 82% found just once. The sample taken for sequencing was peripheral blood. All receptors derive from a man aged 65 to 85 with active or convalescent COVID-19.

The V gene is TRBV25-1, the J gene TRBJ1-5; D is unresolved. The CDR3 runs to 15 residues. Looked up from germline, CDR1 is MGHDK and CDR2 is SYGVNS. V gave up 6 bases and J gave up 0 bases, with 12 bases separating them. CDR3 DNA sequence: TGTGCCAGCAGAAGTGCGGGAGATAGCAATCAGCCCCAGCATTTT. As protein: CASRSAGDSNQPQHF.

This chain uses TRBV11-3 with TRBJ2-1; 8 positions agree with TRBD2. The CDR3 runs 17 residues. J lost 1 base, V lost 0 bases, and 5 bases had no gene match. CDR1 SGHNT and CDR2 YENEEA come from the germline V gene. CDR3 DNA: TGTGCCAGCAGCTTAGAAAGCGGGGGCCTGTCCTACAATGAGCAGTTCTTC. It specifies CASSLESGGLSYNEQFF.

CDR3 in DNA: TGCGCCAGCAGCTTGGTGGGCGACGAGCAGTACTTC. This gives the protein CASSLVGDEQYF. V is TRBV5-1 and J is TRBJ2-7; D is uncertain. Between the trimmed V and J ends, which lost 0 bases and 5 bases, there was a span of 6 bases. Germline loops: CDR1 SGHRS, CDR2 YFSETQ. This CDR3 comprises 12 residues.

V is TRBV5-8 and J is TRBJ2-5, with D possibly matching TRBD2 (6 bases). This CDR3 region has 15 residues. In germline, CDR1 is SGHTS, CDR2 YDEGEE. Trimming took off 4 bases at V and 3 bases at J, with 16 bases between the two ends. The CDR3 is CASSPLGTLKETQYF. The CDR3 DNA is TGTGCCAGCAGCCCTCTCGGGACTTTAAAAGAGACCCAGTACTTC.

This clone was picked up one time. The chain couples TRBV28 to TRBJ1-5, with a weak D call TRBD1 (5 bases). CDR3 length equals 17 residues. Trimming shortened V by 5 bases and J by 2 bases, and 19 bases separated the two germline ends. Germline V gene sequence: CDR1 MDHEN, CDR2 SYDVKM. The CDR3 DNA sequence: TGTGCCAGCAGTACCCCCGGGGGGAAAGTGGGCAATCAGCCCCAGCATTTT. Translating it yields CASSTPGGKVGNQPQHF.